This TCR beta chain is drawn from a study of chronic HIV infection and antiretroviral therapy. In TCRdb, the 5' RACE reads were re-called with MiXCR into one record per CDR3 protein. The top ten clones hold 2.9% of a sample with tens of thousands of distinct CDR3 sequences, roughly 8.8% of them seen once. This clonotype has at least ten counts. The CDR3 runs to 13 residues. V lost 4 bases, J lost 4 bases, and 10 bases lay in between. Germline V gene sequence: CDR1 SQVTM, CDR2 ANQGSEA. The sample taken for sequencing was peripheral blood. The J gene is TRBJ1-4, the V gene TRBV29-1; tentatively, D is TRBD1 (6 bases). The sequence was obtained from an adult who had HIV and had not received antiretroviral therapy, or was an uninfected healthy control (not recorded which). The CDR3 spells CSVAVDSNEKLFF. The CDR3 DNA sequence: TGCAGCGTTGCGGTGGACAGTAATGAAAAACTGTTTTTT.